Listed below are T cell receptor beta chains from one sample, sequenced in a study of T cell changes during pregnancy in multiple sclerosis. Here immunoSEQ multiplex PCR was the method, and the copy in TCRdb shows in-frame clones only, minus some. The sample lists 60,000 or so clones, 80% to 95% occurring once. The source was peripheral blood, collected in the second trimester of pregnancy. Receptor source: a female donor in good health, enrolled as a control in a pregnancy study. Each CDR3 is given with its conserved first and last residue. Each record gives: CDR3 protein, CDR3 DNA, clone size, V gene, D gene, J gene. The D gene is left open where the match is weak. Only part of the rows carry a size: once, few, many, or a class if the clone is expanded.

CASRHEDREQYF TGTGCCAGCAGACATGAAGACAGGGAGCAGTACTTC NA TRBV6-5 NA TRBJ2-7
CASSLSGAHEQFF TGTGCCAGCAGCCTATCTGGGGCCCATGAGCAGTTCTTC NA TRBV6-4 NA TRBJ2-1
CASSSRVTGNTIYF TGCGCCAGCAGCTCACGGGTGACTGGAAACACCATATATTTT NA TRBV5-1 NA TRBJ1-3
CASSLEGWEQYF TGTGCCAGCAGCTTGGAGGGATGGGAGCAGTACTTC few TRBV7-8 NA TRBJ2-7
CASSRRSSGSYEQYF TGTGCCAGTTCCCGTAGGTCTAGCGGGTCGTACGAGCAGTACTTC NA TRBV6-1 TRBD2 TRBJ2-7
CASILDRGSYNEQFF TGTGCCAGTATCCTTGACAGGGGTTCCTACAATGAGCAGTTCTTC NA TRBV19 TRBD1 TRBJ2-1
CATRGEEEQFF TGTGCCACCCGAGGGGAGGAAGAGCAGTTCTTC NA TRBV10-3 NA TRBJ2-1
CASSPQGRGTEAFF TGCGCCAGCAGCCCTCAGGGTCGTGGCACTGAAGCTTTCTTT NA TRBV5-1 NA TRBJ1-1
CASSPGPYSNQPQHF TGTGCCAGCAGCCCTGGCCCTTATAGCAATCAGCCCCAGCATTTT NA TRBV7-2 NA TRBJ1-5
CASSRPGQLNQPQHF TGCGCCAGCAGCCGCCCGGGACAGCTCAATCAGCCCCAGCATTTT NA TRBV4-1 TRBD1 TRBJ1-5
CASSLEGAGEQYF TGTGCCAGCAGCTTAGAGGGGGCTGGCGAGCAGTACTTC NA TRBV11-2 NA TRBJ2-7
CASSSTSGMNTGELFF TGCGCCAGCAGCTCGACTAGCGGGATGAACACCGGGGAGCTGTTTTTT NA TRBV5-1 TRBD2 TRBJ2-2
CASSRGEGADTQYF TGCGCCAGCAGCCGGGGAGAGGGCGCAGATACGCAGTATTTT NA TRBV5-1 NA TRBJ2-3
CASSLERQGAYTGELFF TGTGCCAGCAGCCTAGAAAGACAGGGGGCCTACACCGGGGAGCTGTTTTTT NA TRBV7-9 TRBD1 TRBJ2-2
CASSIGGSTEAFF TGTGCCAGCAGCATTGGGGGCTCCACTGAAGCTTTCTTT few TRBV9 NA TRBJ1-1
CASSEGGLAGGSNEQFF TGTGCCAGCAGTGAAGGGGGTCTAGCGGGAGGTAGTAATGAGCAGTTCTTC NA TRBV2 TRBD2 TRBJ2-1
CASLGLAVGQETQYF TGTGCCAGCCTCGGACTAGCGGTTGGCCAAGAGACCCAGTACTTC NA TRBV7-2 TRBD2 TRBJ2-5
CAISEPIGGVSYGYTF TGTGCCATCAGTGAGCCGATAGGGGGAGTATCCTATGGCTACACCTTC few TRBV10-3 NA TRBJ1-2
CASSVAGGGSYNEQFF TGTGCCAGCAGCGTAGCGGGGGGGGGCTCCTACAATGAGCAGTTCTTC NA TRBV9 TRBD2 TRBJ2-1
CASSQDTRTYNEQFF TGTGCCAGCAGTCAGGACACGCGGACATACAATGAGCAGTTCTTC NA TRBV6-1 NA TRBJ2-1
CSVAWSREAFF TGCAGCGTTGCCTGGTCGAGAGAAGCTTTCTTT few TRBV29-1 NA TRBJ1-1
CASSQAGRVGGYTF TGTGCCAGCAGCCAAGCGGGGAGGGTCGGTGGCTACACCTTC NA TRBV14 NA TRBJ1-2
CSVVASQGAHEQYF TGCAGCGTCGTGGCCTCACAGGGGGCTCACGAGCAGTACTTC NA TRBV29-1 TRBD1 TRBJ2-7
CASGSGGTHTDTQYF TGTGCTAGTGGTTCCGGCGGGACTCACACAGATACGCAGTATTTT NA TRBV12-5 NA TRBJ2-3
CASSDDGEGKNEQFF TGTGCCAGCAGTGACGACGGGGAGGGTAAAAATGAGCAGTTCTTC NA TRBV6-4 TRBD2 TRBJ2-1
CASSARGYEQYF TGTGCCAGCAGTGCGCGGGGCTACGAGCAGTACTTC NA TRBV2 NA TRBJ2-7
CASSHSSGYEQYF TGTGCCAGCAGCCATTCTAGCGGGTACGAGCAGTACTTC NA TRBV7-2 TRBD2 TRBJ2-7